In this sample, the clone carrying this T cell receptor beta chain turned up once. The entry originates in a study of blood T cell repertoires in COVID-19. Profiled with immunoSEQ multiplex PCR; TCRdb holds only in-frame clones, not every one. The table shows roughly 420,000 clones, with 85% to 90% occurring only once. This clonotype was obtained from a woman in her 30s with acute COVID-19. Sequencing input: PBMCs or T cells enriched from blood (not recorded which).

The CDR3 loop reads CATRAGGNQPQHF. The CDR3 nucleotides are TGTGCCACCAGGGCAGGTGGGAATCAGCCCCAGCATTTT. The chain uses TRBV24-1 and TRBJ1-5; D unclear. The germline V gene encodes CDR1 KGHDR and CDR2 SFDVKD. The CDR3 consists of 13 residues. Deletions cut 7 bases from V and 4 bases from J, with 10 bases between.